The clone carrying this T cell receptor beta chain was found many times. TCRdb independently ran MiXCR on the PCR reads; one entry per CDR3 protein. The table records more than 9,000 distinct CDR3 sequences, roughly 35% of them present only once. These data belong to a study of immune characterization of retroperitoneal liposarcoma. CDR3 length equals 14 residues. V was clipped by 3 bases and J by 7 bases; unmatched bases: 5. The clonotype originates from a male donor with retroperitoneal liposarcoma. The genes are TRBV12-3 or TRBV12-4 and TRBJ2-1, with TRBD2 identical over 8 bases. Input material: tumor tissue. DNA for the CDR3: TGTGCCAGCAGTTTGTTGAGCGGGAGAAATGAGCAGTTCTTC. Translation: CASSLLSGRNEQFF.